This T cell receptor beta chain was recovered during a study of blood T cell repertoires in COVID-19. Study-wide context: The study drew acute and convalescent COVID-19 samples from the United States, Italy and Spain. In each case, the material was cDNA or gDNA derived from T cells, B-cell-depleted T cells, or PBMCs.

TCRdb keeps only in-frame clones here, not all; method: immunoSEQ multiplex PCR. The sample records about 220,000 clones, less than 85% being singletons. The CDR3 length is 16 residues. J was trimmed by 2 bases and V by 0 bases; bases with no gene match: 5. Germline V gives CDR1 KGHDR, CDR2 SFDVKD. V and J are TRBV24-1 and TRBJ2-7; 8 nucleotides line up with TRBD2. Sequenced: peripheral blood. This clonotype was obtained from a woman between 65 and 79 years old with acute or convalescent COVID-19. CDR3 coding DNA: TGTGCCACCAGTGATTTGTCGGGGGGGAGGCCCTACGAGCAGTACTTC. Protein sequence: CATSDLSGGRPYEQYF.